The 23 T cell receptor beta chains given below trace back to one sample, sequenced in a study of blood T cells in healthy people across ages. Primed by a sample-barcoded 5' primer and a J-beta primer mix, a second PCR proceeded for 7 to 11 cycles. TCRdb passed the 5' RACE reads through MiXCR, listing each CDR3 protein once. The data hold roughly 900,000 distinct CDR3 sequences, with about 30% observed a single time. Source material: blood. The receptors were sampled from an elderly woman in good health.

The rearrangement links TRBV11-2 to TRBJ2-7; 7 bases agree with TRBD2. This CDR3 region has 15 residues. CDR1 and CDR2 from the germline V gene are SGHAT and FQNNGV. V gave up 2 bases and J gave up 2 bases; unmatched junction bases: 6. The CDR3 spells CASSLQGLPTYEQYF. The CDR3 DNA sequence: TGTGCCAGCAGCTTACAGGGACTACCCACCTACGAGCAGTACTTC.

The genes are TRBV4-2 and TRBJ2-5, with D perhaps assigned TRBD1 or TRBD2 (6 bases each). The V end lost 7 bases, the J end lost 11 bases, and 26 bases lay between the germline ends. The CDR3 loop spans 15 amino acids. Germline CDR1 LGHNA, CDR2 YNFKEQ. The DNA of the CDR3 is TGTGCCAGCAACCCAGTAGGGGGAGGCCCCAATGAGCAGTACTTC. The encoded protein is CASNPVGGGPNEQYF.

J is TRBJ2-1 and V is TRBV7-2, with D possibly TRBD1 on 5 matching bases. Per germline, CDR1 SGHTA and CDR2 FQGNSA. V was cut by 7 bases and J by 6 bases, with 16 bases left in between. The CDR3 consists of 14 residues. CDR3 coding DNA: TGTGCCAGCACCCCAGGGTTTAGGGTCAATGAGCAGTTCTTC. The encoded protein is CASTPGFRVNEQFF.

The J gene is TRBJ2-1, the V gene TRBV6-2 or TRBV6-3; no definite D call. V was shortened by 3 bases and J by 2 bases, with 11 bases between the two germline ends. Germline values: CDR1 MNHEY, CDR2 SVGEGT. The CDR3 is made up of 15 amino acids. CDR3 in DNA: TGTGCCAGCAGTTATTACGCTGAGGCCTACAATGAGCAGTTCTTC. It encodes CASSYYAEAYNEQFF.

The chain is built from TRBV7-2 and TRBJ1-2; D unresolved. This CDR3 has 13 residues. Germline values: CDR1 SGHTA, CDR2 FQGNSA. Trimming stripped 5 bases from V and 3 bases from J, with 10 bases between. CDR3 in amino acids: CASSLQNHYGYTF. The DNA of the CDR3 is TGTGCCAGCAGCCTACAAAACCACTATGGCTACACCTTC.

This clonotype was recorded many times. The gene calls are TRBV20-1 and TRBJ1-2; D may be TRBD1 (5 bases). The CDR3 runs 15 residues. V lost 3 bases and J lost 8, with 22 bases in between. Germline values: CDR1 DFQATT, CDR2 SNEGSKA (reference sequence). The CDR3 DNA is TGCAGTGCTAGCCACGGCCCCGAGAGGGGAGGAGGCTACACCTTC. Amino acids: CSASHGPERGGGYTF.

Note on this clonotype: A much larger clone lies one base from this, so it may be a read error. This chain's CDR3 is CASSLDQGALNEQYF. As DNA, the CDR3 is TGCGCCAGCAGCTTGGATCAGGGGGCGCTTAATGAGCAGTACTTC. The chain joins TRBV5-1 to TRBJ2-5, with TRBD1 identical over 8 bases. V gave up 0 bases and J gave up 11 bases; unmatched junction bases: 12. This CDR3 region has 15 residues. Per germline, CDR1 SGHRS and CDR2 YFSETQ.

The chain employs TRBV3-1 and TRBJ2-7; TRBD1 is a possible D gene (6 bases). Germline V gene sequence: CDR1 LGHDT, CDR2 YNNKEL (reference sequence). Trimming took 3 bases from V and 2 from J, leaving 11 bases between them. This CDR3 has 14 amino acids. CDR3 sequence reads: CASSHGTRAYEQYF. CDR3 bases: TGTGCCAGCAGCCACGGGACAAGGGCCTACGAGCAGTACTTC.

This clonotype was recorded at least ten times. The CDR3: CAISDMESSYNSPLHF. For the CDR3, the DNA is TGTGCCATCAGTGATATGGAAAGCTCCTATAATTCACCCCTCCACTTT. V gene TRBV10-3 combines with J gene TRBJ1-6; D ambiguous. This CDR3 contains 16 residues. Germline V lookup: CDR1 ENHRY, CDR2 SYGVKD. The ends were cut back, 3 bases at V and 0 bases at J, with 9 bases in the middle.

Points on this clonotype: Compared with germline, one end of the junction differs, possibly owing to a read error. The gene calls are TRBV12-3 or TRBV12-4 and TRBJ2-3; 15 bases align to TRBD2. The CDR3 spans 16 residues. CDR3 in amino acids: CASRLGLAGGTDTRYF. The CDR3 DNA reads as TGTGCCAGCAGATTGGGACTAGCGGGGGGCACAGATACGCGGTATTTT.

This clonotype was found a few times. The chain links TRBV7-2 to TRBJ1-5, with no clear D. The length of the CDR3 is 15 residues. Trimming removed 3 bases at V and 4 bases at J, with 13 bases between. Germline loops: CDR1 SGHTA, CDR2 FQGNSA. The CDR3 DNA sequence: TGTGCCAGCAGCTTTTACGTGGACGGGAATCAGCCCCAGCATTTT. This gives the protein CASSFYVDGNQPQHF.

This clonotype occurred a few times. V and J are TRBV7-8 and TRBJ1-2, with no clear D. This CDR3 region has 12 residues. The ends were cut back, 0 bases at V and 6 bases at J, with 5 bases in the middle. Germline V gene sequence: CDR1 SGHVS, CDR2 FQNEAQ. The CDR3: CASSLARDGYTF. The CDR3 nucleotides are TGTGCCAGCAGCTTAGCGAGGGATGGCTACACCTTC.

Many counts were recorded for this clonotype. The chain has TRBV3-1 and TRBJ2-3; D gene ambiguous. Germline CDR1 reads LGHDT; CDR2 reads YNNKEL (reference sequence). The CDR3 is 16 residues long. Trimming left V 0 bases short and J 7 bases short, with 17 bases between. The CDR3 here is CASSQEVSRSRNTQYF. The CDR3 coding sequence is TGTGCCAGCAGCCAAGAGGTTAGTAGATCGCGCAATACGCAGTATTTT.

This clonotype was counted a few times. In DNA, the CDR3 is TGCAGTGCTAGAGCGGGGGGGCCTTCTTTGAAGATAAATGAGCAGTACTTC. It encodes CSARAGGPSLKINEQYF. The chain has TRBV20-1 and TRBJ2-1; 8 positions match TRBD2. The end of the DNA is better explained by TRBJ2-7, so the J call may be wrong. CDR1 and CDR2 from the germline V gene are DFQATT and SNEGSKA (reference sequence). The CDR3 extends over 17 amino acids.

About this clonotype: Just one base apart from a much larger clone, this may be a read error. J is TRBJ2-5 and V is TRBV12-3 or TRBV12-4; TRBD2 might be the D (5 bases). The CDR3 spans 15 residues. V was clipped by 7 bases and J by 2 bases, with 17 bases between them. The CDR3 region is CASTAAPGIQETQYF. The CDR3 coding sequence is TGTGCCAGCACCGCTGCCCCCGGGATACAAGAGACCCAGTACTTC.

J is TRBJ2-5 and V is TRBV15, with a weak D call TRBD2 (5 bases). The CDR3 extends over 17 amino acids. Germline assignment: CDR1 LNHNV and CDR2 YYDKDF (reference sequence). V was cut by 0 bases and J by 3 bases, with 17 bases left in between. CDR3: CATSRDRRGAVEETQYF. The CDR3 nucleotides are TGTGCCACCAGCAGAGATCGACGTGGAGCGGTGGAAGAGACCCAGTACTTC.

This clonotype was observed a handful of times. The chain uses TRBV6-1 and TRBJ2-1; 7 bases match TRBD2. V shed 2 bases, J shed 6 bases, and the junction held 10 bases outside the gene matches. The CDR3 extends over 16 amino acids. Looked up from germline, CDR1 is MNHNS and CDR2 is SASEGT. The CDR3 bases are TGTGCCAGCAGTGAAAACGGGGGGTTCGGGACCAATGAGCAGTTCTTC. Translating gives CASSENGGFGTNEQFF.

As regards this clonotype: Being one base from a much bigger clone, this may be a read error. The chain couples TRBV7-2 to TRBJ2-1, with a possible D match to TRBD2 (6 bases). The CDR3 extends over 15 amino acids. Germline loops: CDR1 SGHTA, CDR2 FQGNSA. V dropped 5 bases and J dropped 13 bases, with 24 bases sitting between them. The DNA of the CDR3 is TGTGCCAGCAGCCCACCCGGGGGAGTTGGGGAGACCCAGTTCTTC. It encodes CASSPPGGVGETQFF. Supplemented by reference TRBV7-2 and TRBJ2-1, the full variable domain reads GAGVSQSPSNKVTEKGKDVELRCDPISGHTALYWYRQSLGQGLEFLIYFQGNSAPDKSGLPSDRFSAERTGGSVSTLTIQRTQQEDSAVYLCASSPPGGVGETQFFGPGTRLTVL.

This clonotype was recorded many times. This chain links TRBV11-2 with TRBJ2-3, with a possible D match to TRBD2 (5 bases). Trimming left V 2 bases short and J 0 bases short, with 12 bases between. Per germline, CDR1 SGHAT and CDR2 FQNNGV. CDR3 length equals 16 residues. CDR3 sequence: CASSLSRLTSTDTQYF. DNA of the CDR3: TGTGCCAGCAGCTTATCTAGACTAACAAGCACAGATACGCAGTATTTT.

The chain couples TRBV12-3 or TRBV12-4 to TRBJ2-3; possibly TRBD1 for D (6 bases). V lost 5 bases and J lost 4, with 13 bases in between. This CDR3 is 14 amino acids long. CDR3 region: CASSTLDRADTQYF. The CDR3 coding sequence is TGTGCCAGCAGTACCCTGGACAGAGCAGATACGCAGTATTTT.

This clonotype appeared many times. In nucleotides, the CDR3 is TGTGCCAGCAGTTTCTGGGGGCGTGGGGCCAACGTCCTGACTTTC. This encodes CASSFWGRGANVLTF. The chain carries TRBV12-3 or TRBV12-4 and TRBJ2-6; possibly TRBD1 for D (6 bases). With 3 bases removed from V and 3 bases from J, the gap between germline ends came to 9 bases. The length of the CDR3 is 15 residues.

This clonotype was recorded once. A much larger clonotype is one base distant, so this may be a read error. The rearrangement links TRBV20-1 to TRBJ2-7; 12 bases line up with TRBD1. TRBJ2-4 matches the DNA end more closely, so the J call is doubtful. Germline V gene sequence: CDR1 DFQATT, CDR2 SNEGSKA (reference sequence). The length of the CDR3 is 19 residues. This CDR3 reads CSAKPPAGTGGAWGNIQYF. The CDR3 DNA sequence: TGCAGTGCTAAACCCCCCGCCGGGACAGGGGGCGCGTGGGGAAACATTCAGTACTTC.

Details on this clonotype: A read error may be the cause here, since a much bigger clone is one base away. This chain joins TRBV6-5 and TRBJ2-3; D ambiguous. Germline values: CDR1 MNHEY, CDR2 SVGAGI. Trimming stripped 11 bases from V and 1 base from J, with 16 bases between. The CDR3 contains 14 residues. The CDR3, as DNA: TGTGCCTCCAAGGGAAGACCCCGCACAGATACGCAGTATTTT. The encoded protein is CASKGRPRTDTQYF.